A selection of T cell receptor beta chains follows, all from one sample in a study of OX40 agonist ivuxolimab in advanced cancers. Using immunoSEQ multiplex PCR, the repertoire was profiled, and TCRdb retains in-frame clones only, with some absent. The sample lists over 45,000 clones, around nine tenths occurring once. The material was CD4+ or CD8+ T cells sorted from blood, obtained in a trial of the OX40 agonist ivuxolimab. These receptors came from an adult with an advanced solid tumor such as melanoma, head and neck, liver or kidney cancer. Both conserved end residues are part of each CDR3. The D gene is left open where the match is weak. The size of a clone is reported for some rows only, either as once, few or many, or as a class for expanded clones.

once TRBJ2-2 - TRBV5-5 CASSQGSLGTGELFF TGTGCCAGCAGCCAGGGATCCCTGGGCACCGGGGAGCTGTTTTTT
once TRBJ2-3 - TRBV10-1 CASSDPALGTDTQYF TGCGCCAGCAGTGACCCCGCCCTGGGCACAGATACGCAGTATTTT
- TRBJ2-7 - TRBV5-1 CASSSDRPDEQYF TGCGCCAGCAGCTCGGACCGCCCCGACGAGCAGTACTTC
- TRBJ2-2 TRBD2 TRBV11-1 CASQRSGLAGYGELFF TGTGCCAGCCAAAGATCGGGACTAGCGGGGTACGGGGAGCTGTTTTTT
- TRBJ2-3 TRBD1 TRBV29-1 CSVGRGRATDTQYF TGCAGCGTTGGAAGGGGGCGGGCCACAGATACGCAGTATTTT
- TRBJ2-7 - TRBV6-5 CASSLRASYEQYF TGTGCCAGCAGTTTACGGGCGTCCTACGAGCAGTACTTC
- TRBJ2-1 TRBD2 TRBV5-6 CASADSGTGNEQFF TGTGCCAGCGCCGATAGCGGGACGGGGAATGAGCAGTTCTTC
- TRBJ1-2 - TRBV9 CASSPNPRGPPPGYTF TGTGCCAGCAGCCCTAACCCCCGGGGACCCCCCCCGGGCTACACCTTC
- TRBJ2-6 - TRBV6-4 CASSAAGSGANVLTF TGTGCCAGCAGCGCTGCCGGCTCCGGGGCCAACGTCCTGACTTTC
- TRBJ2-7 TRBD1 TRBV5-4 CASSLGGQGLYEQYF TGTGCCAGCAGCTTGGGGGGACAGGGACTCTACGAGCAGTACTTC
- TRBJ1-4 - TRBV5-5 CASMASNRVEEKLFF TGTGCCAGCATGGCTTCTAACAGGGTTGAGGAAAAACTGTTTTTT
- TRBJ2-5 TRBD1 TRBV6-1 CASVDRGQGETQYF TGTGCCAGCGTTGACAGGGGGCAGGGGGAGACCCAGTACTTC
once TRBJ1-2 - TRBV18 CASSEGGSGLGYTF TGTGCCAGCTCCGAAGGAGGGAGCGGATTGGGCTACACCTTC
- TRBJ1-3 - TRBV18 CASSDTGFPGNTIYF TGTGCCAGCTCGGACACAGGGTTCCCTGGAAACACCATATATTTT
- TRBJ2-1 - TRBV10-3 CAISSTGGVNNEQFF TGTGCCATCAGTTCGACAGGTGGGGTAAACAATGAGCAGTTCTTC
- TRBJ2-6 - TRBV28 CASSLKSSGANVLTF TGTGCCAGCAGTTTGAAGAGCTCTGGGGCCAACGTCCTGACTTTC
- TRBJ1-5 - TRBV6-1 CATWVKGANQPQHF TGTGCCACCTGGGTAAAGGGAGCAAATCAGCCCCAGCATTTT
- TRBJ2-6 TRBD1 TRBV19 CASTSTGGTGANVLTF TGTGCCAGTACCTCAACAGGGGGCACTGGGGCCAACGTCCTGACTTTC
- TRBJ2-1 TRBD2 TRBV30 CAWRLAGGGEQFF TGTGCCTGGAGACTAGCGGGAGGGGGTGAGCAGTTCTTC
- TRBJ1-5 TRBD1 TRBV11-2 CASSSTGASNQPQHF TGTGCCAGCAGTTCTACAGGGGCCTCCAATCAGCCCCAGCATTTT
- TRBJ2-2 TRBD1 TRBV11-3 CASSPSRGHTGELFF TGTGCCAGCAGCCCGTCCAGGGGGCACACCGGGGAGCTGTTTTTT
- TRBJ2-7 TRBD1 TRBV19 CASTPSRDSVTYEQYF TGTGCCAGTACCCCCTCCAGGGACAGCGTGACTTACGAGCAGTACTTC
- TRBJ1-4 TRBD1 TRBV5-5 CASSLGTGESGKLFF TGTGCCAGCAGCTTGGGGACAGGGGAGAGCGGAAAACTGTTTTTT
- TRBJ1-2 - TRBV5-4 CASSLAGFDLGYTF TGTGCCAGCAGCTTGGCAGGGTTCGACCTTGGCTACACCTTC
- TRBJ2-3 TRBD1 TRBV2 CASRGQGTDTQYF TGTGCCAGCAGGGGACAGGGTACAGATACGCAGTATTTT
- TRBJ2-3 - TRBV9 CASTKSTGRIGDTQYF TGTGCCAGCACCAAATCGACAGGGAGGATTGGGGATACGCAGTATTTT
- TRBJ2-3 TRBD1 TRBV6-5 CASSYVGTGYPDTQYF TGTGCCAGCAGTTACGTCGGGACAGGGTACCCAGATACGCAGTATTTT
- TRBJ1-2 - TRBV6-5 CASSYGARANYGYTF TGTGCCAGCAGTTACGGAGCCAGGGCTAACTATGGCTACACCTTC
- TRBJ1-1 TRBD1 TRBV2 CASRTATGDTEAFF TGTGCCAGCAGAACCGCGACAGGGGACACTGAAGCTTTCTTT
once TRBJ1-1 - TRBV19 CASSITTREAFF TGTGCCAGTAGTATAACTACAAGAGAAGCTTTCTTT
few TRBJ2-1 TRBD2 TRBV6-1 CASSGGSGGAYNEQFF TGTGCCAGCAGTGGAGGTAGCGGGGGGGCCTATAATGAGCAGTTCTTC
- TRBJ2-7 TRBD1 TRBV10-3 CAISETGVGYEQYF TGTGCCATCAGTGAGACAGGGGTCGGCTACGAGCAGTACTTC
- TRBJ1-2 - TRBV5-8 CASSFGKGINYGYTF TGTGCCAGCAGCTTCGGAAAGGGGATTAACTATGGCTACACCTTC
- TRBJ1-3 - TRBV7-8 CASSSNMIRFENTIYF TGTGCCAGCAGCTCGAACATGATAAGGTTCGAAAACACCATATATTTT
once TRBJ2-2 TRBD1 TRBV4-1 CASSPPRGLREDRGPGELFF TGCGCCAGCAGCCCTCCACGGGGATTACGAGAGGACAGGGGTCCCGGGGAGCTGTTTTTT
- TRBJ1-1 - TRBV5-5 CASSLQGWRAFF TGTGCCAGCAGCTTGCAGGGGTGGCGGGCTTTCTTT
- TRBJ2-6 - TRBV18 CASSPNGALGANVLTF TGTGCCAGCTCCCCCAATGGCGCCCTTGGGGCCAACGTCCTGACTTTC
- TRBJ2-7 TRBD1 TRBV13 CASSLGRGTGSEQYF TGTGCCAGCAGCTTAGGCCGGGGGACAGGGAGCGAGCAGTACTTC
once TRBJ2-1 TRBD2 TRBV11-2 CASSLRLAGGQNEQFF TGTGCCAGCAGCTTAAGACTAGCGGGAGGTCAGAATGAGCAGTTCTTC
- TRBJ1-5 - TRBV10-2 CASSESRFEAHQPQHF TGCGCCAGCAGTGAGTCCCGGTTCGAGGCCCATCAGCCCCAGCATTTT
- TRBJ2-7 TRBD1 TRBV15 CATSGRDSSYEQYF TGTGCCACCAGCGGCCGGGACAGCTCCTACGAGCAGTACTTC
- TRBJ2-4 - TRBV10-2 CASLGGAKNIQYF TGCGCCTCCTTAGGAGGGGCCAAAAACATTCAGTACTTC
- TRBJ1-2 TRBD1 TRBV7-9 CASTADRGLGYTF TGTGCCAGCACCGCGGACAGGGGGCTTGGCTACACCTTC
- TRBJ1-3 - TRBV2 CASKTAGVDTIYF TGTGCCAGCAAAACAGCAGGGGTTGACACCATATATTTT
- TRBJ2-7 - TRBV7-3 CASSLSPGTRYEQYF TGTGCCAGCAGCTTAAGCCCCGGGACAAGGTACGAGCAGTACTTC
- TRBJ1-4 - TRBV7-8 CASSLVPGTGEKLFF TGTGCCAGCAGCTTAGTGCCAGGGACGGGGGAAAAACTGTTTTTT
once TRBJ2-2 - TRBV30 CAWRASSLHTGELFF TGTGCCTGGAGAGCTAGCTCACTCCACACCGGGGAGCTGTTTTTT
once TRBJ1-1 - TRBV11-2 CASSWRTGTEAFF TGTGCCAGCAGCTGGCGGACTGGCACTGAAGCTTTCTTT
- TRBJ1-5 - TRBV19 CASSSQGLISNQPQHF TGTGCCAGTAGTAGTCAGGGTTTGATTAGCAATCAGCCCCAGCATTTT
- TRBJ1-4 - TRBV11-2 CASSSIPVAVNEKLFF TGTGCCAGCAGCTCAATTCCGGTAGCCGTTAATGAAAAACTGTTTTTT
- TRBJ1-1 - TRBV20-1 CSARDGGEAFF TGCAGTGCTAGAGACGGGGGCGAGGCGTTCTTT